Listed here are 21 T cell receptor beta chains from one sample, sequenced in a study of T cells in narcolepsy. Sequencing used immunoSEQ multiplex PCR; TCRdb keeps in-frame clones, though not all of them. The data show tens of thousands of clones, roughly nine tenths seen once. Sequencing was performed on CD45RA- memory CD4+ T cells from PBMCs. Receptors were obtained from a human donor with narcolepsy.

The chain links TRBV28 to TRBJ1-5; D not resolved. The V gene lost 2 bases and the J gene lost 6 bases, with 5 bases spanning the gap. This CDR3 comprises 12 residues. CDR1 is MDHEN and CDR2 is SYDVKM in the germline V gene. As DNA, the CDR3 is TGTGCCAGCAGTTTAGAATCTCAGCCCCAGCATTTT. Translation gives CASSLESQPQHF. Looking up the rest from reference TRBV28 and TRBJ1-5 gives the full variable domain: DVKVTQSSRYLVKRTGEKVFLECVQDMDHENMFWYRQDPGLGLRLIYFSYDVKMKEKGDIPEGYSVSREKKERFSLILESASTNQTSMYLCASSLESQPQHFGDGTRLSIL.

The gene calls are TRBV19 and TRBJ1-2; no reliable D call. V was pared by 5 bases and J by 2 bases, with 15 bases between. This CDR3 has 15 residues. The V gene's germline CDR1 is LNHDA and CDR2 SQIVND (reference sequence). The DNA of the CDR3 is TGTGCCAGTAGTCCTTCGTTGGTGGCGAACTATGGCTACACCTTC. It yields the protein CASSPSLVANYGYTF.

The CDR3 loop is CAISESSGFEFF. The CDR3 DNA follows: TGTGCCATCAGTGAGTCGTCCGGGTTTGAGTTCTTC. J is TRBJ2-1 and V is TRBV10-3; D is uncertain. The CDR3 consists of 12 residues. Germline-derived CDR1 and CDR2 are ENHRY and SYGVKD. The V end lost 0 bases, the J end lost 14 bases, and 11 bases lay between the germline ends.

The rearrangement joins TRBV30 to TRBJ2-3, with a tentative D call TRBD2 (7 bases). The CDR3 length is 15 residues. CDR1 GTSNPN and CDR2 SVGIG come from the germline V gene (reference sequence). Trimming removed 1 base at V and 0 bases at J, with 11 bases between. CDR3 region: CAWSARGGSTDTQYF. The CDR3, as DNA: TGTGCCTGGAGTGCTAGGGGGGGGAGCACAGATACGCAGTATTTT.

Of note for this clone: This specimen includes other DNA sequences encoding the same CDR3. The chain couples TRBV21-1 to TRBJ2-1; TRBD2 reflects the table's D call only, with no check against the DNA. TRBV21-1 is annotated as a pseudogene. This CDR3 has 21 residues. The CDR3 DNA sequence: TGTGCCAGCAGCAAAGGGCCCCACAGGACTACCGCCTCAACACTCGGAAATGAGCAGTTCTTC. Encoded protein: CASSKGPHRTTASTLGNEQFF.

The CDR3: CASSLGTLEGAEAFF. The CDR3 DNA reads as TGTGCCAGCAGTTTGGGGACGCTCGAGGGTGCTGAAGCTTTCTTT. The rearrangement links TRBV28 to TRBJ1-1, with D possibly being TRBD1 (5 bases). This CDR3 has 15 residues. Deletions cut 3 bases from V and 6 bases from J, with 17 bases between. Germline V gene sequence: CDR1 MDHEN, CDR2 SYDVKM.

The rearrangement joins TRBV27 to TRBJ2-1, with 10 bases that match TRBD2. The germline CDR1 and CDR2 sequences are MNHEY and SMNVEV (reference sequence). The trim removed 1 base at V and 3 bases at J, leaving 6 bases unmatched. There are 17 residues in the CDR3. In nucleotides, the CDR3 is TGTGCCAGCAGTTTATTGGGACTAGCGCACGGCTACAATGAGCAGTTCTTC. This sequence encodes CASSLLGLAHGYNEQFF.

The rearrangement uses TRBV2 and TRBJ2-2; D unresolved. Per the germline V gene, CDR1 is SNHLY and CDR2 is FYNNEI. This CDR3 has 12 amino acids. V dropped 4 bases and J dropped 0 bases, with 0 bases sitting between them. The CDR3 DNA reads as TGTGCCAGCAGTGCGAACACCGGGGAGCTGTTTTTT. Protein product: CASSANTGELFF.

The V gene is TRBV6-6, the J gene TRBJ1-2; 7 bases agree with TRBD1. V shed 5 bases and J 2 bases; nucleotides not matched to a gene: 2. Germline values: CDR1 MNHNY, CDR2 SVGAGI (reference sequence). This CDR3 is 13 amino acids long. The CDR3 protein is CASSKGQNYGYTF. The CDR3 nucleotides are TGTGCCAGCAGTAAGGGACAGAACTATGGCTACACCTTC.

The chain links TRBV5-4 to TRBJ2-3; D unresolved. Germline-derived CDR1 and CDR2 are SGHNT and YYREEE (reference sequence). Trimming cost V 4 bases and J 1 base, with 10 bases left between them. CDR3 size: 14 residues. The CDR3 is CASSPNGGTDTQYF. CDR3 DNA: TGTGCCAGCAGCCCAAACGGAGGCACAGATACGCAGTATTTT.

The chain couples TRBV30 to TRBJ2-2; the D is unclear. Trimming took 1 base from V and 8 from J, leaving 11 bases between them. From germline, CDR1 is GTSNPN and CDR2 SVGIG (reference sequence). The CDR3 extends over 13 amino acids. CDR3 DNA: TGTGCCTGGAGTGGGCTAACTGGGGGGGAGCTGTTTTTT. Protein product: CAWSGLTGGELFF.

The V gene is TRBV14, the J gene TRBJ2-3; D remains unclear. The CDR3 extends over 16 amino acids. From germline, CDR1 is SGHDN and CDR2 FVKESK. V shed 0 bases and J shed 2 bases, with 12 bases lying between them. CDR3 sequence (DNA): TGTGCCAGCAGCCAAGAAAAAGTTCAGCTCACAGATACGCAGTATTTT. It is translated as CASSQEKVQLTDTQYF.

The chain joins TRBV6-6 to TRBJ1-2, with unresolved D. This CDR3 comprises 13 residues. Between the trimmed V and J ends, which lost 2 bases and 6 bases, there was a span of 10 bases. Germline V gives CDR1 MNHNY, CDR2 SVGAGI (reference sequence). Here the CDR3 DNA reads TGTGCCAGCAGTTACGTGGCGTCGGATGGCTACACCTTC. Translating gives CASSYVASDGYTF.

V usage is TRBV5-1 and J usage is TRBJ2-5; D may be TRBD1 (5 bases). Looked up from germline, CDR1 is SGHRS and CDR2 is YFSETQ. The length of the CDR3 is 14 residues. The germline V and J ends were trimmed by 2 bases and 3 bases, with 11 bases remaining between them. CDR3 sequence (DNA): TGCGCCAGCAGCTTCAGGGTATGGGAAGAGACCCAGTACTTC. It yields the protein CASSFRVWEETQYF.

The chain uses TRBV5-1 and TRBJ2-5; D perhaps matches TRBD2 (6 bases). CDR3 length: 13 amino acids. The germline V gene has CDR1 SGHRS and CDR2 YFSETQ. Trimming shortened V by 3 bases and J by 4 bases, and 10 bases separated the two germline ends. CDR3 residues: CASSWGGTETQYF. The CDR3 DNA reads as TGCGCCAGCAGCTGGGGCGGGACAGAGACCCAGTACTTC.

The gene calls are TRBV11-1 and TRBJ1-6; D possibly corresponds to TRBD1 (5 bases). The CDR3 extends over 14 amino acids. Trimming removed 4 bases from V and 7 bases from J, with 11 bases in between. Per germline, CDR1 SGHAT and CDR2 FQDESV (reference sequence). CDR3 coding DNA: TGTGCCAGCAGCTCCAGGGAGGAGAATTCACCCCTCCACTTT. Protein: CASSSREENSPLHF.

This chain uses TRBV5-1 with TRBJ2-7; 10 bases are a match to TRBD1. The junction had 10 bases not matched to a gene; V was cut back by 4 bases and J by 3 bases. Germline lookup yields CDR1 SGHRS and CDR2 YFSETQ. CDR3 length: 16 amino acids. This chain's CDR3 is CASSPGTGVYRYEQYF. The CDR3 bases are TGCGCCAGCAGCCCCGGGACAGGGGTCTACCGCTACGAGCAGTACTTC.

The V gene is TRBV11-3, the J gene TRBJ2-3; D gene unclear. Per the germline V gene, CDR1 is SGHNT and CDR2 is YENEEA. This CDR3 has 12 residues. The ends were cut back, 5 bases at V and 9 bases at J, with 12 bases in the middle. As DNA, the CDR3 is TGTGCCAGCAGCGTCACTCGGCTCACGCAGTATTTT. Translating it yields CASSVTRLTQYF. Together with reference TRBV11-3 and TRBJ2-3, the CDR3 gives the full variable domain: EAGVVQSPRYKIIEKKQPVAFWCNPISGHNTLYWYLQNLGQGPELLIRYENEEAVDDSQLPKDRFSAERLKGVDSTLKIQPAELGDSAVYLCASSVTRLTQYFGPGTRLTVL.

The V call is TRBV7-6, the J call TRBJ2-2; D possibly corresponds to TRBD1 (5 bases). The CDR3 length is 16 residues. In germline, CDR1 is SGHVS, CDR2 FNYEAQ. The V end lost 1 base, the J end lost 6 bases, and 15 bases lay between the germline ends. The CDR3 bases are TGTGCCAGCAGCTTAGTGGCAGGGTCTCAGGCCGGGGAGCTGTTTTTT. Its protein is CASSLVAGSQAGELFF.

The chain links TRBV29-1 to TRBJ2-7; TRBD2 matches 7 bases. Germline V gene sequence: CDR1 SQVTM, CDR2 ANQGSEA. With V trimmed by 2 bases and J by 5 bases, 3 bases remained unmatched. The CDR3 spans 12 residues. The CDR3 spells CSVERAGDEQYF. In DNA form, the CDR3 reads TGCAGCGTTGAAAGGGCGGGAGACGAGCAGTACTTC.

The chain recombines TRBV28 with TRBJ1-3; no reliable D call. Germline V gene lookup returns CDR1 MDHEN and CDR2 SYDVKM. This CDR3 is built from 14 residues. V lost 6 bases and J lost 3, with 12 bases in between. CDR3 sequence reads: CASRIALDGNTIYF. The CDR3 bases are TGTGCCAGCAGAATCGCGCTCGATGGAAACACCATATATTTT.